This T cell receptor (beta chain) was sequenced for a study of response to subunit inactivated influenza vaccine. Study results and caveats: Each seasonal flu vaccination may recruit only limited new T cells, authors suggested.

This clonotype was observed a few times. The antigen remains undetermined. CDR1 is LNHDA and CDR2 is SQIVND in the germline V gene (reference sequence). V dropped 3 bases and J dropped 3 bases, with 12 bases sitting between them. The CDR3 consists of 15 residues. TCRdb used MiXCR to reprocess the RT-PCR reads, holding one entry per CDR3 protein. Altogether 500,000 or so distinct CDR3 sequences are present, about 15% being singletons, with the ten largest covering around 3%. This specimen was CD4+ T cells sorted from PBMCs, taken around 25 months after vaccination. The V call is TRBV19, the J call TRBJ1-5; D not resolved. The TCR was taken from a man between 50 and 70 years old who received an inactivated influenza vaccine. The CDR3 protein is CASSISQPVNQPQHF. The DNA for the CDR3 is TGTGCCAGTAGTATCAGCCAGCCAGTCAATCAGCCCCAGCATTTT.